The following is a TCR beta chain sequence with its context. These data come from a study of blood T cell repertoires in COVID-19. TCRdb's copy holds only in-frame clones and misses some; the assay was immunoSEQ multiplex PCR. This table holds 300,000 to 350,000 clones, around nine tenths found once. Trimming removed 4 bases from V and 2 bases from J, with 16 bases in between. Germline CDR1 reads MDHEN; CDR2 reads SYDVKM. The CDR3 is 16 residues long. The genes are TRBV28 and TRBJ2-3; D possibly corresponds to TRBD1 (6 bases). The TCR originated in a young woman with COVID-19, enrolled during active disease. Specimen: peripheral blood. CDR3 loop: CASSSTRTAFTDTQYF. Written as DNA, the CDR3 is TGTGCCAGCAGTTCCACCCGGACAGCTTTCACAGATACGCAGTATTTT.